The present T cell receptor beta chain was sequenced within a study of shared clonotypes between healthy human individuals. This CDR3 region has 17 residues. Germline values: CDR1 MGHRA, CDR2 YSYEKL. V lost 4 bases and J 0 bases, leaving 19 bases between the germline ends. Worth noting for this clone: Its specificity is not known.

Naive CD8 cells lacked CD45RO and underwent positive selection for CCR7, leaving out terminally differentiated effector memory CD45RA+ cells. Whole-study findings and limits: The represented genetic and exposure-history diversity was limited by the small number of donors. Generation probabilities of non-shared clonotypes were lower (relative to those shared by all four donors).

Produced via immunoSEQ multiplex PCR; TCRdb's table is partial and in-frame only. This table has hundreds of thousands of clones, 95% to 98% appearing once. This TCR was sampled from a man aged 30-40 years in good health. Sequencing was carried out using naive CD8+ T cells sorted from blood. The chain recombines TRBV4-1 with TRBJ2-7, with D perhaps assigned TRBD1 or TRBD2 (5 bases each). The CDR3 DNA reads as TGCGCCAGCAGCCTCTCGGGGCGAGTCCCAAGCTCCTACGAGCAGTACTTC. This codes for CASSLSGRVPSSYEQYF.